This record looks at one T cell receptor (beta chain) sequence and its context. The ends were cut back, 1 base at V and 1 base at J, with 14 bases in the middle. Germline CDR1 LGHNT, CDR2 FRNRAP. This CDR3 has 18 amino acids. Patients at the Seattle site were enrolled during active infection and followed longitudinally. This sample was taken from a study of blood T cell repertoires in COVID-19. The repertoire was sequenced with immunoSEQ multiplex PCR; TCRdb's copy has only in-frame clones and lacks some. The table has under 250,000 clones, 75% to 85% seen once; the top ten hold approximately 2.3%. The rearrangement links TRBV12-5 to TRBJ2-6; D is ambiguous. The sequencing sample was made of peripheral blood. The TCR sequence derives from a woman aged 70-85 years with COVID-19, enrolled during active disease. CDR3 region: CASGLDRVLGSGANVLTF. In nucleotides, the CDR3 is TGTGCTAGTGGTTTGGATCGGGTATTAGGATCTGGGGCCAACGTCCTGACTTTC. Full variable domain (outside the CDR3, taken from reference TRBV12-5 and TRBJ2-6): DARVTQTPRHKVTEMGQEVTMRCQPILGHNTVFWYRQTMMQGLELLAYFRNRAPLDDSGMPKDRFSAEMPDATLATLKIQPSEPRDSAVYFCASGLDRVLGSGANVLTFGAGSRLTVL.